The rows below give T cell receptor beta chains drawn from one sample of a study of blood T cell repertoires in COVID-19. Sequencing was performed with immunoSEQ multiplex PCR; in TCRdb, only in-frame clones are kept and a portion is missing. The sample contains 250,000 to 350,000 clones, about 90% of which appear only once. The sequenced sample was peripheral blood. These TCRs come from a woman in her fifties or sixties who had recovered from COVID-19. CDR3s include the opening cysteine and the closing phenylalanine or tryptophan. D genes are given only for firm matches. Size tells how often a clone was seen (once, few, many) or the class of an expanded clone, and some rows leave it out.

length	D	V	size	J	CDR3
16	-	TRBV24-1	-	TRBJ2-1	CATSDLTSVGGNEQFF
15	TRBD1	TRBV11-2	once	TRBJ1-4	CASSSRDRGNEKLFF
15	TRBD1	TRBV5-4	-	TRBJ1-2	CASSRGTGANYGYTF
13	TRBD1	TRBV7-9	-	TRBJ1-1	CASTRTGSSEAFF
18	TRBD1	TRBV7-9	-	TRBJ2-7	CASSLVGGMTGVFYEQYF
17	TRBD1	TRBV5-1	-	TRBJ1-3	CASSTARQGSTGNTIYF
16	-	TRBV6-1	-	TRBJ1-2	CASSEGTDYWRYGYTF
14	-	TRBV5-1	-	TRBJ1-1	CASSETNLNTEAFF
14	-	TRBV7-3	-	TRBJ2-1	CASSLAGYNNEQFF
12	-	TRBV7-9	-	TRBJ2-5	CASSLDDRTQYF
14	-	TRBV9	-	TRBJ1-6	CASSVGRNNSPLHF